This is a list of T cell receptor beta chains from one sample in a study of read filtering for tumor transcriptome and immune sequencing. MiXCR, run by TCRdb on the reads, gives a single entry per CDR3 protein. The sample comprises about 130,000 distinct CDR3 sequences, over 10% of which are singletons, and approximately 11% rests with the top ten. Sequencing was carried out using a population of CD138-negative cells sorted from bone marrow. All receptors derive from a donor aged 40 or over with multiple myeloma. Both conserved end residues are part of each CDR3. A D gene is named only where the DNA matches it firmly. Only part of the rows carry a size: once, few, many, or a class if the clone is expanded.

clone size	D gene	J gene	V gene	CDR3 protein	CDR3 DNA
many	-	TRBJ2-7	TRBV5-1	CASSLEGLGEQYF	TGCGCCAGCAGCTTGGAGGGACTGGGCGAGCAGTACTTC
many	-	TRBJ2-6	TRBV19	CASSASLDSGANVLTF	TGTGCCAGTAGCGCATCCTTGGACTCTGGGGCCAACGTCCTGACTTTC
many	-	TRBJ2-7	TRBV4-2	CASSQDWGNYEQYF	TGTGCCAGCAGCCAAGATTGGGGAAACTACGAGCAGTACTTC
-	TRBD1	TRBJ1-1	TRBV29-1	CSAATGGNTEAFF	TGCAGCGCCGCGACAGGGGGGAACACTGAAGCTTTCTTT
few	TRBD2	TRBJ2-7	TRBV20-1	CSARVGVSGRRPYEQYF	TGCAGTGCTAGAGTGGGTGTTAGCGGGAGAAGGCCCTACGAGCAGTACTTC
many	-	TRBJ1-2	TRBV7-2	CASSNPGRTYGYTF	TGTGCCAGCAGCAATCCGGGACGTACCTATGGCTACACCTTC
-	TRBD1	TRBJ1-1	TRBV7-2	CASSLGRGRGQNTEALF	TGTGCCAGCAGCTTAGGGAGGGGGCGCGGGCAGAACACTGAAGCTCTCTTT
few	-	TRBJ2-2	TRBV24-1	CATSMARGYTGELFF	TGTGCCACCAGTATGGCCCGGGGATACACCGGGGAGCTGTTTTTT
-	-	TRBJ1-1	TRBV5-6	CASSLNAEAFF	TGTGCCAGCAGCCTAAACGCTGAAGCTTTCTTT
many	TRBD2	TRBJ2-7	TRBV7-9	CASSAGLEDYEQYF	TGTGCCAGCAGCGCCGGACTAGAGGACTACGAGCAGTACTTC
many	-	TRBJ2-2	TRBV5-4	CASSWTSANTGELFF	TGTGCCAGCAGCTGGACATCCGCGAACACCGGGGAGCTGTTTTTT
many	TRBD1	TRBJ1-2	TRBV7-2	CASSQRQGASNYGYTF	TGTGCCAGCAGCCAAAGACAGGGGGCCTCTAACTATGGCTACACCTTC
few	-	TRBJ2-7	TRBV19	CASSITTRGFYEQYF	TGTGCCAGTAGTATAACAACTAGGGGTTTCTACGAGCAGTACTTC
many	TRBD2	TRBJ2-1	TRBV30	CAWSKAGLAGLYNEQFF	TGTGCCTGGAGTAAGGCGGGACTAGCCGGATTATACAATGAGCAGTTCTTC
many	-	TRBJ2-1	TRBV5-1	CASMVANSYNEQFF	TGCGCCAGCATGGTTGCGAACTCCTACAATGAGCAGTTCTTC
-	-	TRBJ1-1	TRBV7-9	CASTLAANTEAFF	TGTGCCAGTACCCTAGCGGCGAACACTGAAGCTTTCTTT
many	-	TRBJ2-7	TRBV28	CASSRRPSYEQYF	TGTGCCAGCAGTCGGCGGCCCTCCTACGAGCAGTACTTC
few	TRBD2	TRBJ2-3	TRBV3-1	CASSQDWASGGSTDTQYF	TGTGCCAGCAGCCAAGATTGGGCTAGCGGGGGGAGTACAGATACGCAGTATTTT
-	-	TRBJ1-4	TRBV12-3/TRBV12-4	CASSPGRTATNEKLFF	TGTGCCAGCAGTCCTGGACGTACCGCAACTAATGAAAAACTGTTTTTT
-	TRBD2	TRBJ2-3	TRBV7-9	CAVGGTGTDTQYF	TGTGCCGTCGGGGGGACTGGCACAGATACGCAGTATTTT
many	-	TRBJ2-3	TRBV28	CASSWADTQYF	TGTGCCAGCAGTTGGGCGGATACGCAGTATTTT
many	TRBD1	TRBJ2-2	TRBV5-1	CASSLQGLATGELFF	TGCGCCAGCAGCTTACAGGGGTTAGCCACCGGGGAGCTGTTTTTT
-	TRBD2	TRBJ2-7	TRBV20-1	CSVRASGGYHEQYF	TGCAGTGTTAGGGCTAGCGGGGGTTACCACGAGCAGTACTTC
many	TRBD2	TRBJ2-3	TRBV2	CASSRLAGGTDTQYF	TGTGCCAGCAGTAGACTAGCGGGGGGCACAGATACGCAGTATTTT
-	-	TRBJ1-3	TRBV5-4	CASSTTLGLPSSGNTIYF	TGTGCCAGCAGCACCACCCTCGGCCTGCCGAGCTCTGGAAACACCATATATTTT
many	-	TRBJ1-1	TRBV7-8	CASVGMNTEAFF	TGTGCCAGCGTGGGGATGAACACTGAAGCTTTCTTT
-	-	TRBJ2-7	TRBV4-1	CVSSQGWGRGGEQYF	TGCGTCAGCAGCCAGGGATGGGGGCGTGGAGGAGAGCAGTACTTC
many	-	TRBJ1-4	TRBV29-1	CSARTGGEKLFF	TGCAGCGCCCGCACTGGGGGTGAAAAACTGTTTTTT